The clone carrying this TCR beta chain appeared once. Its target is unknown. The data stem from a study of cytomegalovirus exposure and HLA in healthy donors. Regarding the study as a whole: Later analysis demonstrated an association between a missense DCLRE1C variant and TCR beta V- and J-gene trimming. The dataset shows that most TCR sequences were rare, while some public TCRs occurred in many donors. In an earlier analysis, in some 600 donors, most V segments appeared productive either ~87% or ~30% of the time. For presence/absence analyses, sequencing depth was assumed to be roughly uniform across donors.

The PCR employed 60 Vbeta primers together with 13 Jbeta primers. Here immunoSEQ multiplex PCR was the method, and the copy in TCRdb shows in-frame clones only, minus some. The sample comprises about 81,000 clones, about 87% of which are singletons, and less than 2.5% rests with the top ten. The CDR3 has 13 residues. V lost 6 bases, J lost 3 bases, and 11 bases lay in between. Germline V gene lookup returns CDR1 MNHNY and CDR2 SVGAGI (reference sequence). The chain has TRBV6-6 and TRBJ1-1; maybe TRBD1 (6 bases). The sequence came from a man aged 18 to 35 in good health and CMV-seronegative. The sample consisted of PBMCs. This CDR3 reads CASSPWTDTEAFF. CDR3 nucleotides: TGTGCCAGCAGCCCCTGGACAGACACTGAAGCTTTCTTT.